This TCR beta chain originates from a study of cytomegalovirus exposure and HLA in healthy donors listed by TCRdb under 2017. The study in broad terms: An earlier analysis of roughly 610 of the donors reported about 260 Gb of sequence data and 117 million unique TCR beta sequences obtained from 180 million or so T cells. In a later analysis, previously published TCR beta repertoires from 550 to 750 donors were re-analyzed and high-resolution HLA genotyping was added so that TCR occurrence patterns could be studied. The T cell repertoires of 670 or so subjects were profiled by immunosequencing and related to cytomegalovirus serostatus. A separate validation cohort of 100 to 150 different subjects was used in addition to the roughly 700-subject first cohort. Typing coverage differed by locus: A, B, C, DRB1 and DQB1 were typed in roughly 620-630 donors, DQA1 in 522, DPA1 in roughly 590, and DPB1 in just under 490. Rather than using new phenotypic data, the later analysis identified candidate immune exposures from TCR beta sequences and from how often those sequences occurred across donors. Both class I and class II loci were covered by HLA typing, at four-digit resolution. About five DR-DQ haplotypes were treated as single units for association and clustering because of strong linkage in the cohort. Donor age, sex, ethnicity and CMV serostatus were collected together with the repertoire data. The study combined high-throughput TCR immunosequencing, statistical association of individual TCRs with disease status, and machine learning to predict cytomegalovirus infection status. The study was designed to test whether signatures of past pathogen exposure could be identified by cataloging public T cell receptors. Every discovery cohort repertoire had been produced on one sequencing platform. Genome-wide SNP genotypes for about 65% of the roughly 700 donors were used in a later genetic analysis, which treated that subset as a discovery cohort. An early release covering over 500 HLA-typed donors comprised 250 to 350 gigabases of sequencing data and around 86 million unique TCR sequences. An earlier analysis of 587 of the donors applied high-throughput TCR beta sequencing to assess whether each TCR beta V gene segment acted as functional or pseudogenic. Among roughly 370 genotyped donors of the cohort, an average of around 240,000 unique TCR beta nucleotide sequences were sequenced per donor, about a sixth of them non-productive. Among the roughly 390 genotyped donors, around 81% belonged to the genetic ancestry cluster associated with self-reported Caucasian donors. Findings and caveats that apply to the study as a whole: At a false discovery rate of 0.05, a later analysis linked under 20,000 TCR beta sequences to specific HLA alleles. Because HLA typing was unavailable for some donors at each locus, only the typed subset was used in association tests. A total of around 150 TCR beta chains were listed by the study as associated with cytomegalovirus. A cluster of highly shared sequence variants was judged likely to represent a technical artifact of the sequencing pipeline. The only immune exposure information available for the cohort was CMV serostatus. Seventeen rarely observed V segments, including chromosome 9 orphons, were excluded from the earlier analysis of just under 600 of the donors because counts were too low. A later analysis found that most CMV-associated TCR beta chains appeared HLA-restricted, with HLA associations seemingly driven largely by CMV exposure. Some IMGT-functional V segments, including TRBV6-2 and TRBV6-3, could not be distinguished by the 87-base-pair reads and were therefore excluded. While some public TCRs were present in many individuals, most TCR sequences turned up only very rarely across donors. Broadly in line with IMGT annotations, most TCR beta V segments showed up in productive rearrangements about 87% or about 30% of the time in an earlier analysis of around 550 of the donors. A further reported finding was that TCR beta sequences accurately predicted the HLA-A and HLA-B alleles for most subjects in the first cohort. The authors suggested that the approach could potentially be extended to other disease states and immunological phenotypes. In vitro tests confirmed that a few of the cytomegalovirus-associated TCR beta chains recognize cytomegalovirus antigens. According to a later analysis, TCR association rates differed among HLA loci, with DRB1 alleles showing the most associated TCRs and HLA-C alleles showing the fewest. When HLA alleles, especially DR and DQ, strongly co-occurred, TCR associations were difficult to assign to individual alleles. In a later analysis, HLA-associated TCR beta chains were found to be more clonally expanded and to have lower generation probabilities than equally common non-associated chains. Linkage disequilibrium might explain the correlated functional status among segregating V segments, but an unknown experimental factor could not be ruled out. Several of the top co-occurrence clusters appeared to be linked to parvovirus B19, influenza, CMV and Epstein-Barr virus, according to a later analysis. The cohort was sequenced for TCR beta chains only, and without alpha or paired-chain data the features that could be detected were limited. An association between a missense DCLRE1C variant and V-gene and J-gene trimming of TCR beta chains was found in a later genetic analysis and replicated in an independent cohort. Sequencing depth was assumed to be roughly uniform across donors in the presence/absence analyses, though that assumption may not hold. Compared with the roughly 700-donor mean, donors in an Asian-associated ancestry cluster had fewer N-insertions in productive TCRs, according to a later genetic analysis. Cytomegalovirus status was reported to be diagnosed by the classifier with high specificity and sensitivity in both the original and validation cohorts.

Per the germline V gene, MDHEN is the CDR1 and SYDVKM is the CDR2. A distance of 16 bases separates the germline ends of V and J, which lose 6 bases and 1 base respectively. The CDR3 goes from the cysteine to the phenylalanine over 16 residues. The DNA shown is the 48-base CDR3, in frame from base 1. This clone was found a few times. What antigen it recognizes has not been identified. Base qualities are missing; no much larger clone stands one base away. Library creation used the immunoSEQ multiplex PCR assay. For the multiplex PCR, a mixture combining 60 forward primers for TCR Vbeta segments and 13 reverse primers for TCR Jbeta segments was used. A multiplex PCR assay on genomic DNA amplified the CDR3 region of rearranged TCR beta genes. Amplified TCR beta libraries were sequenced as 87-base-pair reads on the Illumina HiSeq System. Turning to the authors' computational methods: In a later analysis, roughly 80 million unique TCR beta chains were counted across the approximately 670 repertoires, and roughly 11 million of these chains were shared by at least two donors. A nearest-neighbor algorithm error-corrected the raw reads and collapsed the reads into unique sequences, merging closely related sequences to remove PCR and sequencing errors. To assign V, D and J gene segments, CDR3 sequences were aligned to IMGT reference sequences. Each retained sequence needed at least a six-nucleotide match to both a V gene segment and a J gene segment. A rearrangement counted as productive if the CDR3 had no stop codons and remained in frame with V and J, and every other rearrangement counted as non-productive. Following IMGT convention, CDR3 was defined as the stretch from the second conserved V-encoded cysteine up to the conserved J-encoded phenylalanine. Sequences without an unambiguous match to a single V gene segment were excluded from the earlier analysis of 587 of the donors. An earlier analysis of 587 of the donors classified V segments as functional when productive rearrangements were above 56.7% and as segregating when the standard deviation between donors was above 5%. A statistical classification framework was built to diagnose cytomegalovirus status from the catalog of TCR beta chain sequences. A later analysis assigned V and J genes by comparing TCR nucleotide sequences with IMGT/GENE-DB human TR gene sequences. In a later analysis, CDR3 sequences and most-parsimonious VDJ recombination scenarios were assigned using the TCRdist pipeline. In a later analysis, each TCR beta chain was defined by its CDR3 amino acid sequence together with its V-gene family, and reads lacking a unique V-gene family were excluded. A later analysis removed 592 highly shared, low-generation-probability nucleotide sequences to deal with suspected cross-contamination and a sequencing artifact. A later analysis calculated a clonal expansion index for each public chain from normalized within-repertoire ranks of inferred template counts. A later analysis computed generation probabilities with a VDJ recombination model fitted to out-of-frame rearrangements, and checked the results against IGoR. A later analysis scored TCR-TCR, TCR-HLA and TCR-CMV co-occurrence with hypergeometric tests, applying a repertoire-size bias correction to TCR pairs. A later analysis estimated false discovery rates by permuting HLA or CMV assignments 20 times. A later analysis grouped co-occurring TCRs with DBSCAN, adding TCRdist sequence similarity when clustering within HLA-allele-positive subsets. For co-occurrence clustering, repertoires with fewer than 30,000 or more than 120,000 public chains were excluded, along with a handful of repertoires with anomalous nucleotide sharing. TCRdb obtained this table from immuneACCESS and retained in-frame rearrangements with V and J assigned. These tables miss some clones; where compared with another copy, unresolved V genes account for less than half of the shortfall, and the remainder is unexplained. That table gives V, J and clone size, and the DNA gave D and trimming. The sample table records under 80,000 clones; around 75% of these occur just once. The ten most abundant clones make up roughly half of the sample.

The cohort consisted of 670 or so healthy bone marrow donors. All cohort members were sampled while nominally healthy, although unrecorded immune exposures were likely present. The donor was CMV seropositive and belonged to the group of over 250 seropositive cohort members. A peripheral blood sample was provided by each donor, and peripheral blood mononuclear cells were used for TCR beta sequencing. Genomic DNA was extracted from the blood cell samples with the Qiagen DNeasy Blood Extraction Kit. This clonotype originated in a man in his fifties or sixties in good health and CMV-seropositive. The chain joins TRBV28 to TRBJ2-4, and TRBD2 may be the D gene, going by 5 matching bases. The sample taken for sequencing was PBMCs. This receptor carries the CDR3 CASSWRLPGAKNIQYF. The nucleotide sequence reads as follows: TGTGCCAGCAGCTGGAGGCTCCCCGGGGCCAAAAACATTCAGTACTTC.